This T cell receptor (beta chain) comes out of a study of T cell changes during pregnancy in multiple sclerosis. The CDR3 contains 14 residues. V gave up 5 bases and J gave up 0 bases, with 11 bases separating them. Germline V gene sequence: CDR1 LNHNV, CDR2 YYDKDF (reference sequence). Profiled with immunoSEQ multiplex PCR; TCRdb holds only in-frame clones, not every one. Of about 100,000 clones in the sample, 91% were seen once. Source: peripheral blood, taken in the second trimester of pregnancy. The receptor was isolated from a female donor with multiple sclerosis, enrolled in a pregnancy study. The chain uses TRBV15 and TRBJ2-7, with a possible D match to TRBD2 (6 bases). CDR3 bases: TGTGCCACCAGCCCGATGGGGGGCTCCTACGAGCAGTACTTC. Translating gives CATSPMGGSYEQYF.